These 8 T cell receptor beta chains share one sample of origin, sequenced in a study of brain T cells in children with intractable seizures. As for time point: blood from clinic visit 5 months post-surgery; TSC patient then seizure free. Libraries were prepared by immunoSEQ multiplex PCR; TCRdb keeps only in-frame clonotypes and omits some of them. The table lists around 340,000 clones, approximately 93% of them singletons, with about 5.8% in the top ten. The specimen was peripheral blood, collected about 5 months after surgery. The receptors shown here come from a boy younger than two with tuberous sclerosis and intractable seizures.

This chain connects TRBV28 to TRBJ2-7, with a possible D match to TRBD1 (5 bases). Trimming took 10 bases from V and 0 from J, leaving 13 bases between them. The V gene's germline CDR1 is MDHEN and CDR2 SYDVKM. The CDR3 contains 13 residues. CDR3 sequence reads: CAIEGVPSYEQYF. CDR3 coding DNA: TGTGCCATAGAAGGGGTCCCCTCCTACGAGCAGTACTTC.

The chain is built from TRBV4-1 and TRBJ2-7; D perhaps matches TRBD1 (6 bases). V was shortened by 2 bases and J by 0 bases, with 11 bases between the two germline ends. The CDR3 runs to 15 residues. Germline V gene sequence: CDR1 MGHRA, CDR2 YSYEKL. This CDR3 reads CASSQSWDTSYEQYF. Here the CDR3 DNA reads TGCGCCAGCAGCCAATCCTGGGACACCTCCTACGAGCAGTACTTC.

In this sample, this clone turned up once. V gene TRBV11-2 combines with J gene TRBJ2-6; 12 nucleotides agree with TRBD1. From germline, CDR1 is SGHAT and CDR2 FQNNGV. The junction had 6 bases not matched to a gene; V was cut back by 7 bases and J by 2 bases. The CDR3 totals 17 residues. CDR3 bases: TGTGCCAGCAACCGGGGACAGGGGGCTACTGGGGCCAACGTCCTGACTTTC. Translating gives CASNRGQGATGANVLTF.

This rearrangement joins TRBV5-4 to TRBJ2-7, with a tentative D call TRBD2 (5 bases). Germline-derived CDR1 and CDR2 are SGHNT and YYREEE (reference sequence). V shed 4 bases and J shed 2 bases, with 13 bases lying between them. CDR3 size: 14 residues. In DNA form, the CDR3 reads TGTGCCAGCAGCCGGGGTGCGAGTACCTACGAGCAGTACTTC. Protein: CASSRGASTYEQYF.

The chain combines TRBV3-1 (or the pseudogene TRBV3-2) with TRBJ2-1, with a tentative D call TRBD2 (6 bases). The germline V gene encodes CDR1 LGHDT and CDR2 YNNKEL (reference sequence). The CDR3 covers 18 residues. The V and J ends lost 2 bases and 8 bases respectively, with 25 bases between them. CDR3 nucleotides: TGTGCCAGCAGCCAAACTAGGGACTTCCTAGTTTCAGGCGATGAGCAGTTCTTC. Its translation: CASSQTRDFLVSGDEQFF.

The chain recombines TRBV27 with TRBJ1-6; no definite D call. The germline V gene encodes CDR1 MNHEY and CDR2 SMNVEV (reference sequence). The CDR3 totals 16 residues. Deletions cut 2 bases from V and 4 bases from J, with 12 bases between. CDR3 residues: CASSLIAGRYNSPLHF. For the CDR3, the DNA is TGTGCCAGCAGTTTAATAGCCGGTAGGTATAATTCACCCCTCCACTTT.

This clone came up once. This sequence joins TRBV19 and TRBJ2-1; D may correspond to TRBD1 or TRBD2 (6 bases each). From germline, CDR1 is LNHDA and CDR2 SQIVND (reference sequence). This CDR3 region has 12 residues. The V end lost 8 bases, the J end lost 9 bases, and 14 bases lay between the germline ends. The CDR3 bases are TGTGCCAGTGGGGGGCGGCAGGCTGAGCAGTTCTTC. Protein sequence: CASGGRQAEQFF.

The J gene is TRBJ1-6, the V gene TRBV2; 7 nucleotides align to TRBD1. J was trimmed by 3 bases and V by 8 bases; bases with no gene match: 10. CDR3 size: 16 residues. Germline V gene data show CDR1 as SNHLY and CDR2 as FYNNEI. As DNA, the CDR3 is TGTGCCAGCGGGGGACAAGGGACAGACTATAATTCACCCCTCCACTTT. Protein: CASGGQGTDYNSPLHF.